Listed below are T cell receptor beta chains from one sample, sequenced in a study of naive CD8 T cells in extremely preterm neonates. Assay used: immunoSEQ multiplex PCR; TCRdb lists only in-frame clones, some missing. Here the sample spans about 5,000 clones, roughly 96% being singletons. Sequenced sample: naive CD8+ T cells from cord blood. The origin of the receptors is a boy who was born preterm. The CDR3 runs from the conserved cysteine through the conserved F or W. A D gene is named only where the DNA matches it firmly. The size entry is marked missing in some rows and otherwise reads once, few, many or a size class.

abundance	v_gene	d_gene	j_gene	CDR3aa	CDR3nt
few	TRBV27	TRBD2	TRBJ2-7	CASSLGLAGYEQYF	TGTGCCAGCAGTTTGGGACTAGCGGGCTACGAGCAGTACTTC
NA	TRBV2	TRBD2	TRBJ2-3	CASPSGRAGDTQYF	TGTGCCAGCCCTAGCGGGAGGGCCGGAGATACGCAGTATTTT
NA	TRBV10-3	NA	TRBJ2-3	CAISEGGRGTDTQYF	TGTGCCATCAGTGAGGGAGGGAGGGGGACAGATACGCAGTATTTT
NA	TRBV5-6	NA	TRBJ2-2	CASSLTSTGELFF	TGTGCCAGCAGCTTGACTAGCACCGGGGAGCTGTTTTTT
NA	TRBV18	NA	TRBJ2-1	CASSPPTAHDYNEQFF	TGTGCCAGCTCACCCCCCACGGCGCATGATTACAATGAGCAGTTCTTC
once	TRBV27	TRBD2	TRBJ2-7	CASSLTSGSYEQYF	TGTGCCAGCAGTTTGACTAGCGGGAGTTACGAGCAGTACTTC
NA	TRBV18	NA	TRBJ2-1	CASSPSGGGYNEQFF	TGTGCCAGCTCACCATCAGGGGGGGGTTACAATGAGCAGTTCTTC
NA	TRBV9	TRBD1	TRBJ1-2	CASSVGTGASYGYTF	TGTGCCAGCAGCGTAGGTACAGGGGCCTCCTATGGCTACACCTTC
NA	TRBV5-1	NA	TRBJ2-5	CASSLEGAAQETQYF	TGCGCCAGCAGCTTGGAGGGTGCGGCCCAAGAGACCCAGTACTTC
NA	TRBV13	TRBD1	TRBJ1-5	CASSLQGADQPQHF	TGTGCCAGCAGCTTACAGGGGGCGGATCAGCCCCAGCATTTT
NA	TRBV6-5	TRBD2	TRBJ2-5	CASSYSTSGQETQYF	TGTGCCAGCAGTTACTCGACTAGCGGGCAAGAGACCCAGTACTTC
NA	TRBV5-4	TRBD1	TRBJ2-2	CASSLLGQVGDTGELFF	TGTGCCAGCAGCTTGTTGGGACAGGTCGGGGACACCGGGGAGCTGTTTTTT
NA	TRBV5-4	NA	TRBJ2-7	CASSFRKYEQYF	TGTGCCAGCAGCTTTAGAAAATACGAGCAGTACTTC
NA	TRBV7-2	NA	TRBJ2-7	CASSLYASSYEQYF	TGTGCCAGCAGCTTATACGCGAGCTCCTACGAGCAGTACTTC
once	TRBV10-2	TRBD2	TRBJ2-3	CASSLAGADTQYF	TGCGCCAGCAGTCTAGCGGGAGCAGATACGCAGTATTTT
NA	TRBV27	NA	TRBJ1-1	CASSLGGAAFF	TGTGCCAGCAGTTTAGGGGGCGCGGCTTTCTTT
NA	TRBV9	NA	TRBJ1-5	CASSAGGNQPQHF	TGTGCCAGCAGCGCAGGGGGCAATCAGCCCCAGCATTTT
NA	TRBV30	NA	TRBJ2-6	CAWSVGTGANVLTF	TGTGCCTGGAGTGTGGGGACTGGGGCCAACGTCCTGACTTTC
NA	TRBV9	TRBD2	TRBJ2-1	CASSVAGREYNEQFF	TGTGCCAGCAGCGTAGCGGGGAGGGAGTACAATGAGCAGTTCTTC
NA	TRBV27	NA	TRBJ2-7	CASSSGGSLSEQYF	TGTGCCAGCAGTTCCGGCGGAAGCCTGTCCGAGCAGTACTTC
NA	TRBV9	TRBD2	TRBJ2-7	CASSVGTSGRDEQYF	TGTGCCAGCAGCGTAGGGACTAGCGGGAGAGACGAGCAGTACTTC
NA	TRBV28	NA	TRBJ1-5	CASRDSNQPQHF	TGTGCCAGCAGGGACAGCAATCAGCCCCAGCATTTT
NA	TRBV27	NA	TRBJ2-5	CASSSDQETQYF	TGTGCCAGCAGTTCCGACCAAGAGACCCAGTACTTC
NA	TRBV9	TRBD1	TRBJ2-1	CAGGTGDTNEQFF	TGTGCCGGCGGGACAGGGGACACTAATGAGCAGTTCTTC
NA	TRBV28	TRBD2	TRBJ2-7	CASSISGTSGREEQYF	TGTGCCAGCAGTATATCGGGGACTAGCGGGAGGGAAGAGCAGTACTTC
NA	TRBV9	TRBD2	TRBJ2-3	CASSLAGGPSTDTQYF	TGTGCCAGCAGCTTAGCGGGAGGGCCGAGCACAGATACGCAGTATTTT
NA	TRBV27	NA	TRBJ2-7	CASSLRGEQYF	TGTGCCAGCAGTTTGAGGGGCGAGCAGTACTTC
NA	TRBV28	NA	TRBJ2-5	CASSLLAQETQYF	TGTGCCAGCAGTTTACTAGCGCAAGAGACCCAGTACTTC
NA	TRBV5-5	NA	TRBJ2-7	CASSFSYEQYF	TGTGCCAGCAGCTTCTCCTACGAGCAGTACTTC
NA	TRBV2	TRBD2	TRBJ2-3	CASPKTSGSTDTQYF	TGTGCCAGCCCAAAGACTAGCGGGAGCACAGATACGCAGTATTTT
NA	TRBV21-1	NA	TRBJ2-1	CASSKKRTTSDNEQFF	TGTGCCAGCAGCAAAAAAAGGACAACTAGCGACAATGAGCAGTTCTTC
NA	TRBV21-1	NA	TRBJ2-7	CASSKKGTGSNEQYF	TGTGCCAGCAGCAAAAAAGGGACAGGGTCTAACGAGCAGTACTTC
NA	TRBV7-6	NA	TRBJ2-3	CASSGTSTDTQYF	TGTGCCAGCAGCGGGACTAGCACAGATACGCAGTATTTT
NA	TRBV5-1	NA	TRBJ2-7	CASSFGQSYEQYF	TGCGCCAGCAGCTTCGGACAATCCTACGAGCAGTACTTC
once	TRBV7-9	TRBD1	TRBJ1-2	CASSLGTGYGYTF	TGTGCCAGCAGCTTAGGGACAGGGTATGGCTACACCTTC
NA	TRBV27	NA	TRBJ2-3	CASSLLREFTDTQYF	TGTGCCAGCAGTTTATTACGGGAATTCACAGATACGCAGTATTTT
NA	TRBV19	NA	TRBJ1-3	CASSMDSGNTIYF	TGTGCCAGTAGTATGGACTCTGGAAACACCATATATTTT
once	TRBV14	TRBD1	TRBJ1-1	CASSQESAGTGGTEAFF	TGTGCCAGCAGCCAAGAATCGGCCGGGACAGGGGGGACTGAAGCTTTCTTT
NA	TRBV28	NA	TRBJ1-2	CASTSDSYGYTF	TGTGCCAGCACCTCGGACAGCTATGGCTACACCTTC
NA	TRBV9	TRBD1	TRBJ1-2	CASRGGQGANYGYTF	TGTGCCAGCAGAGGTGGACAGGGGGCAAACTATGGCTACACCTTC
NA	TRBV4-1	NA	TRBJ2-7	CASSQASSGSYEQYF	TGCGCCAGCAGCCAAGCGAGTAGCGGCTCCTACGAGCAGTACTTC
NA	TRBV19	TRBD2	TRBJ2-5	CASSILAGGETQYF	TGTGCCAGTAGTATACTAGCGGGAGGTGAGACCCAGTACTTC
NA	TRBV6-6	TRBD1	TRBJ1-6	CASSRTGENSPLHF	TGTGCCAGCAGTCGGACAGGGGAAAATTCACCCCTCCACTTT
NA	TRBV5-1	TRBD1	TRBJ2-7	CASSGQGGYEQYF	TGCGCCAGCAGCGGACAGGGGGGCTACGAGCAGTACTTC
NA	TRBV5-1	NA	TRBJ2-2	CASSLGQGTGELFF	TGCGCCAGCAGCTTGGGTCAGGGCACCGGGGAGCTGTTTTTT
NA	TRBV16	NA	TRBJ2-7	CASSQSGGEQYF	TGTGCCAGCAGCCAATCAGGGGGCGAGCAGTACTTC
NA	TRBV13	NA	TRBJ2-2	CASSLGQGTGELFF	TGTGCCAGCAGCTTAGGACAGGGCACCGGGGAGCTGTTTTTT